This TCR beta chain was identified in a study of T cells in Graves' hyperthyroidism and ophthalmopathy. Exclusion followed for patients with uncontrolled infection, other autoimmune disease, pregnancy or lactation. Diagnoses were established using clinical symptoms, serum thyroxine and TRAb, thyroid ultrasound and orbital computed tomography. Study outcomes and limitations: Most thyroid-expanded clonotypes above 0.001 were also found in blood. Ophthalmopathy was model-predicted a median approximately 6.4 months pre-onset.

Details on this clonotype: Its cognate antigen is unknown.

V lost 4 bases and J 4 bases, leaving 17 bases between the germline ends. The CDR3 runs 15 residues. Looked up from germline, CDR1 is SGHVS and CDR2 is FQNEAQ. TCR beta CDR3 regions were amplified from RNA transcripts. Researchers ran a first-round RT-PCR on the TCR CDR3 using the HTBI primer set. TCRdb called the multiplex PCR reads again in MiXCR, with one record for every CDR3 protein. The sample carries some 360,000 distinct CDR3 sequences, 15% to 20% recorded once. This receptor was obtained from a woman between 35 and 50 years old with Graves' ophthalmopathy. V and J are TRBV7-8 and TRBJ2-7; D is uncertain. Sample: blood. CDR3 in amino acids: CASSYGRNNEYEQYF. DNA of the CDR3: TGTGCCAGCAGCTATGGACGGAATAACGAGTACGAGCAGTACTTC.